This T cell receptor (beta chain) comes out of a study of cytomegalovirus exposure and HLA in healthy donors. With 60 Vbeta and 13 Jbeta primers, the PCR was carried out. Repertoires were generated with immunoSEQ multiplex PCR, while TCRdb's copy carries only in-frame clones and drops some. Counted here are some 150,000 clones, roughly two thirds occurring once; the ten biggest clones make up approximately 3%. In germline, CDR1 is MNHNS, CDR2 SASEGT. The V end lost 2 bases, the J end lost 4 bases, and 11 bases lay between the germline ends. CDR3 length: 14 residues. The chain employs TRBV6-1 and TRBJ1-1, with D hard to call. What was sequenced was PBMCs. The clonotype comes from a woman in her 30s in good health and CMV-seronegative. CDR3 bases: TGTGCCAGCAGTGAAAGGAGTTTGGGCACTGAAGCTTTCTTT. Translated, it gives CASSERSLGTEAFF.